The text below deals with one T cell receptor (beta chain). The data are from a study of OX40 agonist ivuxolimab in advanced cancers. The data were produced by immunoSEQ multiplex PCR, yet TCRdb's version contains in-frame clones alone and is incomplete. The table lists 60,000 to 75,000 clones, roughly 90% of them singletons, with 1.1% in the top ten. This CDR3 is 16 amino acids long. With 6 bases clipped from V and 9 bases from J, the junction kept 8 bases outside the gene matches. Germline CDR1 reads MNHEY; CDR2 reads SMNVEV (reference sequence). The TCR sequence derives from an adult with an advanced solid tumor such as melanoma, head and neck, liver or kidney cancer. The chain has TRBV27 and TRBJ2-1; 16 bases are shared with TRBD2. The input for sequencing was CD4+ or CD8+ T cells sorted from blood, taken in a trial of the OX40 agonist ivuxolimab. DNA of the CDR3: TGTGCCAGCAGGATATCCGGGACTAGCGGGAGGGCTGAGCAGTTCTTC. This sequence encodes CASRISGTSGRAEQFF.